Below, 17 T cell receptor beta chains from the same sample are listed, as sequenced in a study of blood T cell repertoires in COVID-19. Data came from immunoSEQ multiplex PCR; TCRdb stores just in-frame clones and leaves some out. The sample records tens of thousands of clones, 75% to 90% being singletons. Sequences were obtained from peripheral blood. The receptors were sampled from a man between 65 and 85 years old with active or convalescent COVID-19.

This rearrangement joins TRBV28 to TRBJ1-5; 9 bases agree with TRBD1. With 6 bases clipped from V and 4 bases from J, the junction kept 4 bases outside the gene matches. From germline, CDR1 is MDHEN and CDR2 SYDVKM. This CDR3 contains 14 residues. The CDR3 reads CASRSGQGNQPQHF. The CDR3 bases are TGTGCCAGCAGAAGTGGACAGGGGAATCAGCCCCAGCATTTT.

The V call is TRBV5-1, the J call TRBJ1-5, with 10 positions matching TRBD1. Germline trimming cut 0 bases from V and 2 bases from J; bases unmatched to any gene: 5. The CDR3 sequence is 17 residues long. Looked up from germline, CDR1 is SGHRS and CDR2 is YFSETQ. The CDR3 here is CASSLGWTGGGNQPQHF. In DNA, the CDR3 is TGCGCCAGCAGCTTGGGATGGACAGGGGGTGGCAATCAGCCCCAGCATTTT.

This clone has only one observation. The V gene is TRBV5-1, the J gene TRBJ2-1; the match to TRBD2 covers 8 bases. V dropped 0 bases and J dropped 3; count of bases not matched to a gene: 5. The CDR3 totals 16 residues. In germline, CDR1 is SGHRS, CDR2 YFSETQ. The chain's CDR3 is CASSLVGGRNYNEQFF. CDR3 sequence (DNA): TGCGCCAGCAGCTTGGTCGGCGGGAGGAACTACAATGAGCAGTTCTTC.

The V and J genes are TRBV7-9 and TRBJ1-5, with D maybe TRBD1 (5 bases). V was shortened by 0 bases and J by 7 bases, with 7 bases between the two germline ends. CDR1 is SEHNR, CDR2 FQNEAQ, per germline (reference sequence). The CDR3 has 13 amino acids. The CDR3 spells CASSLAYRQPQHF. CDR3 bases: TGTGCCAGCAGCTTAGCGTACAGGCAGCCCCAGCATTTT. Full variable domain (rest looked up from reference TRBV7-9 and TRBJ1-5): DTGVSQNPRHKITKRGQNVTFRCDPISEHNRLYWYRQTLGQGPEFLTYFQNEAQLEKSRLLSDRFSAERPKGSFSTLEIQRTEQGDSAMYLCASSLAYRQPQHFGDGTRLSIL.

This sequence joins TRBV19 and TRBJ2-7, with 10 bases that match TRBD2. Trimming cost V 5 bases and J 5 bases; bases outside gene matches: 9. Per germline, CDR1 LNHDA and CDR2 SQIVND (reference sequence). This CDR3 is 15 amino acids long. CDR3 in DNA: TGTGCCAGTAGTTCTCCTAGCGGGAGTTCAAACGAGCAGTACTTC. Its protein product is CASSSPSGSSNEQYF.

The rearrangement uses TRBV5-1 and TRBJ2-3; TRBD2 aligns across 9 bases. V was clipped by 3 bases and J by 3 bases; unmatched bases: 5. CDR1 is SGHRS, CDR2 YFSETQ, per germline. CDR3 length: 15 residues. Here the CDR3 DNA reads TGCGCCAGCAGCTGGACTAGCGTGAAGACAGATACGCAGTATTTT. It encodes CASSWTSVKTDTQYF.

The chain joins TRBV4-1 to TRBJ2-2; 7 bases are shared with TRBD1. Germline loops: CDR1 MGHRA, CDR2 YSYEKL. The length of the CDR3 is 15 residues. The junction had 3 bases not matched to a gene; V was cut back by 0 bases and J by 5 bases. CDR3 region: CASSQELGQTGELFF. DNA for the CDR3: TGCGCCAGCAGCCAAGAATTGGGACAGACCGGGGAGCTGTTTTTT.

The CDR3 reads CASSLRSGGEAFF. CDR3 coding DNA: TGTGCCAGCAGTTTAAGGTCGGGGGGCGAAGCTTTCTTT. This chain connects TRBV27 to TRBJ1-1; possibly TRBD1 for D (6 bases). In germline, CDR1 is MNHEY, CDR2 SMNVEV (reference sequence). This CDR3 is built from 13 residues. V lost 2 bases to trimming and J lost 8 bases, with 12 bases between them.

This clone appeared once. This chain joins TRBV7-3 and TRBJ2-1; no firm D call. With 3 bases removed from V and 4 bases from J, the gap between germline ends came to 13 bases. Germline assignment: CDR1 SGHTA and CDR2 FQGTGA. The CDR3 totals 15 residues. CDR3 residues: CASSFGAMGYNEQFF. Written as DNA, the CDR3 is TGTGCCAGCAGCTTCGGAGCAATGGGTTACAATGAGCAGTTCTTC.

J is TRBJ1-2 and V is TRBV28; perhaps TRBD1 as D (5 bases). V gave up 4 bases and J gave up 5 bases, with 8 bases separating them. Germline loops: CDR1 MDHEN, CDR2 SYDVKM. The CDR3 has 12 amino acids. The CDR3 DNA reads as TGTGCCAGCAGTTCGGGGACTTATGGCTACACCTTC. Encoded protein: CASSSGTYGYTF.

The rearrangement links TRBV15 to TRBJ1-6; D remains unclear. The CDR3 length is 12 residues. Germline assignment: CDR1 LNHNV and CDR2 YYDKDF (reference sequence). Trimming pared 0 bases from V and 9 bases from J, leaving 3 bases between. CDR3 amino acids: CATSRDRSPLHF. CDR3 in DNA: TGTGCCACCAGCAGAGATCGTTCACCCCTCCACTTT. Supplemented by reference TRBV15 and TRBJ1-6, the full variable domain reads DAMVIQNPRYQVTQFGKPVTLSCSQTLNHNVMYWYQQKSSQAPKLLFHYYDKDFNNEADTPDNFQSRRPNTSFCFLDIRSPGLGDTAMYLCATSRDRSPLHFGNGTRLTVT.

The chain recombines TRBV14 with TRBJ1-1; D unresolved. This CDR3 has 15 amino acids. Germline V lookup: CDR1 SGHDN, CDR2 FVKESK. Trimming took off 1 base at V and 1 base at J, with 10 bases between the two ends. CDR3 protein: CASSQASYKNTEAFF. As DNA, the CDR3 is TGTGCCAGCAGCCAAGCTAGTTACAAGAACACTGAAGCTTTCTTT.

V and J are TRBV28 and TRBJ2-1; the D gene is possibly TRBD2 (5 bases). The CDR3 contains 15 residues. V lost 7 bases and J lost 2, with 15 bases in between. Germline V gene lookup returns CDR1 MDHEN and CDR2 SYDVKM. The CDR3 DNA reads TGTGCCAGCACCACACTAGTATTGCCCTACAATGAGCAGTTCTTC. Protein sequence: CASTTLVLPYNEQFF.

The DNA for the CDR3 is TGTGCCAGCAGCCCCGGGACAGGTCGCAATCAGCCCCAGCATTTT. Translation gives CASSPGTGRNQPQHF. V usage is TRBV5-8 and J usage is TRBJ1-5; 8 bases match TRBD1. The germline V gene has CDR1 SGHTS and CDR2 YDEGEE. Unmatched junction bases numbered 5, after V lost 4 bases and J lost 2 bases. The CDR3 extends over 15 amino acids.

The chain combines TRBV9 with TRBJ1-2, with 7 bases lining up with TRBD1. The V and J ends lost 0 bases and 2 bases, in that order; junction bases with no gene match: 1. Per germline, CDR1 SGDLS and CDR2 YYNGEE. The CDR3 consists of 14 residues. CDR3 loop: CASSVGGQNYGYTF. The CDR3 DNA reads TGTGCCAGCAGCGTAGGGGGACAGAACTATGGCTACACCTTC.

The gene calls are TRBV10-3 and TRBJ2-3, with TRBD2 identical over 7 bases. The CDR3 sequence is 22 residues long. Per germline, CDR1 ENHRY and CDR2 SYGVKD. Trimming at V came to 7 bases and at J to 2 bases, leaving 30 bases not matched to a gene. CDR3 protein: CAIKGELGTNPRQEGHTDTQYF. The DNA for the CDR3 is TGTGCCATCAAAGGCGAACTGGGGACTAACCCCCGTCAAGAAGGGCACACAGATACGCAGTATTTT.

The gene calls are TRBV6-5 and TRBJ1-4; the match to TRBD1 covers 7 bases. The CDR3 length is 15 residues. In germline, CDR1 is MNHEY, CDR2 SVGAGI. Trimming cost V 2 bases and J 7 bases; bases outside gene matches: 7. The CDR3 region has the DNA TGTGCCAGCAGTTACGGAGGACAGGTCGGTGAAAAACTGTTTTTT. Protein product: CASSYGGQVGEKLFF.